These 23 T cell receptor beta chains came from one sample sequenced in a study of T cell responses to AZD1222 COVID-19 vaccine. Sequencing used immunoSEQ multiplex PCR; TCRdb keeps in-frame clones, though not all of them. The sample carries under 130,000 clones, about 92% recorded once. Sequences were derived from peripheral blood, sampled on day 0 of AZD1222 vaccination. The receptors come from an adult in good health.

This chain joins TRBV2 and TRBJ2-4, with TRBD1 identical over 11 bases. Trimming removed 7 bases from V and 8 bases from J; junction bases left unmatched: 10. There are 15 residues in the CDR3. Germline CDR1 reads SNHLY; CDR2 reads FYNNEI. The CDR3 bases are TGTGCCAGCAAGCGGACAGGGGGCGAGGGATACATTCAGTACTTC. Residues: CASKRTGGEGYIQYF.

The V call is TRBV7-3, the J call TRBJ2-1; tentatively, D is TRBD1 (6 bases). The CDR3 is 16 amino acids. The V end was cut by 0 bases, the J end by 4 bases, with 13 bases between. Germline V CDR1 and CDR2: SGHTA, FQGTGA. Here the CDR3 reads CASSLTVQGEYNEQFF. The CDR3, as DNA: TGTGCCAGCAGCTTAACGGTACAGGGAGAATACAATGAGCAGTTCTTC.

This chain joins TRBV7-3 and TRBJ2-2; TRBD1 matches 10 bases. In germline, CDR1 is SGHTA, CDR2 FQGTGA. The CDR3 sequence is 17 residues long. Losses at the gene ends were 6 bases for V and 1 base for J; bases not matched to a gene: 8. CDR3 bases: TGTGCCAGCAGAGACGACAGGGGGCCGAGGAACACCGGGGAGCTGTTTTTT. This sequence encodes CASRDDRGPRNTGELFF. Supplemented by reference TRBV7-3 and TRBJ2-2, the full variable domain reads GAGVSQTPSNKVTEKGKYVELRCDPISGHTALYWYRQSLGQGPEFLIYFQGTGAADDSGLPNDRFFAVRPEGSVSTLKIQRTERGDSAVYLCASRDDRGPRNTGELFFGEGSRLTVL.

J is TRBJ1-1 and V is TRBV6-5, with 8 bases lining up with TRBD1. This CDR3 comprises 14 residues. V gave up 4 bases and J gave up 6 bases; unmatched junction bases: 7. Germline assignment: CDR1 MNHEY and CDR2 SVGAGI. CDR3 residues: CASSLNLQGAEAFF. In DNA form, the CDR3 reads TGTGCCAGCAGTTTAAACTTACAGGGGGCTGAAGCTTTCTTT.

The chain recombines TRBV19 with TRBJ2-1; tentatively, D is TRBD2 (7 bases). The CDR3 runs to 14 residues. Trimming removed 1 base at V and 7 bases at J, with 11 bases between. Germline V gives CDR1 LNHDA, CDR2 SQIVND (reference sequence). The CDR3 DNA reads TGTGCCAGTAGTATAGGGGGGGGGCTTAATGAGCAGTTCTTC. Translating gives CASSIGGGLNEQFF.

The chain employs TRBV27 and TRBJ2-7; 15 bases match TRBD2. The CDR3 has 19 amino acids. From germline, CDR1 is MNHEY and CDR2 SMNVEV (reference sequence). Losses at the gene ends were 1 base for V and 0 bases for J; bases not matched to a gene: 7. In DNA, the CDR3 is TGTGCCAGCAGTTTATGGGGGACTAGCGGGAGGCTTAGCTCCTACGAGCAGTACTTC. Its protein is CASSLWGTSGRLSSYEQYF.

The V gene is TRBV21-1, the J gene TRBJ2-7; the table gives TRBD1 as D, unverified against the DNA. TRBV21-1 is assigned pseudogene status. The CDR3 extends over 13 amino acids. The CDR3 DNA follows: TGTGCTCGCCAGGGACAGTACTTCTACGAGCAGTACTTC. This codes for CARQGQYFYEQYF.

The CDR3 DNA reads TGTGCCAGCAGTTTGGGGACAGGGGTATATAATTCACCCCTCCACTTT. Translated: CASSLGTGVYNSPLHF. This chain joins TRBV6-2 or TRBV6-3 and TRBJ1-6; 10 positions agree with TRBD1. V was clipped by 4 bases and J by 4 bases; unmatched bases: 4. CDR1 and CDR2 from the germline V gene are MNHEY and SVGEGT. The CDR3 covers 16 residues.

Concerning this clone itself: This sample includes further DNA sequences coding for the same CDR3. This chain joins TRBV5-1 and TRBJ1-1, with a tentative D call TRBD1 (5 bases). Germline V gene lookup returns CDR1 SGHRS and CDR2 YFSETQ. The CDR3 totals 13 residues. The V end was cut by 0 bases, the J end by 4 bases, with 7 bases between. CDR3 in amino acids: CASSLGGGTEAFF. CDR3 coding DNA: TGCGCCAGCAGCTTGGGGGGCGGCACTGAAGCTTTCTTT.

The chain has TRBV28 and TRBJ2-3, with 10 bases fitting TRBD2. The CDR3 has 17 residues. V was pared by 2 bases and J by 5 bases, with 10 bases of the junction left unmatched. CDR1 and CDR2 from the germline V gene are MDHEN and SYDVKM. The CDR3 spells CASSLETSGIREDTQYF. CDR3 nucleotides: TGTGCCAGCAGTTTAGAAACTAGCGGGATCCGGGAAGATACGCAGTATTTT.

This chain connects TRBV9 to TRBJ1-1, with TRBD1 matching over 7 bases. The germline V gene has CDR1 SGDLS and CDR2 YYNGEE. CDR3 length: 14 residues. V was clipped by 4 bases and J by 1 base; unmatched bases: 4. CDR3 loop: CASSTRQGNTEAFF. In DNA, the CDR3 is TGTGCCAGCAGCACAAGACAGGGGAACACTGAAGCTTTCTTT.

The rearrangement links TRBV24-1 to TRBJ1-4; possibly TRBD1 for D (5 bases). V was shortened by 4 bases and J by 0 bases, with 11 bases between the two germline ends. The CDR3 is made up of 16 amino acids. CDR1 and CDR2 (germline): KGHDR, SFDVKD. The CDR3 region is CATSETDKPTNEKLFF. CDR3 DNA sequence: TGTGCCACCAGTGAGACAGACAAACCAACTAATGAAAAACTGTTTTTT.

The CDR3 sequence: CASSPRWGSGDEQYF. CDR3 DNA sequence: TGTGCCAGCAGCCCGAGATGGGGATCAGGAGACGAGCAGTACTTC. This chain uses TRBV9 with TRBJ2-7; D unclear. V lost 4 bases and J lost 5, with 19 bases in between. Germline V gene data show CDR1 as SGDLS and CDR2 as YYNGEE. This CDR3 is 15 amino acids long.

Points on this clone: The identical CDR3 is also encoded by other nucleotide sequences in the sample. The V call is TRBV6-5, the J call TRBJ1-1; 7 bases map to TRBD1. This CDR3 is 15 amino acids long. V lost 0 bases to trimming and J lost 1 base; unmatched junction nucleotides: 2. The germline gives CDR1 MNHEY, CDR2 SVGAGI. CDR3 amino acids: CASSYSGTANTEAFF. The CDR3 region has the DNA TGTGCCAGCAGTTACTCCGGGACAGCGAACACTGAAGCTTTCTTT.

The chain has TRBV6-5 and TRBJ1-3, with D hard to call. This CDR3 has 14 amino acids. The V end lost 5 bases, the J end lost 5 bases, and 13 bases lay between the germline ends. The germline V gene encodes CDR1 MNHEY and CDR2 SVGAGI. Here the CDR3 reads CASSPRGGRNTIYF. For the CDR3, the DNA is TGTGCCAGCAGTCCTCGAGGAGGGAGAAACACCATATATTTT.

V usage is TRBV7-2 and J usage is TRBJ2-2, with 7 bases matching TRBD1. The V and J ends lost 3 bases and 1 base, in that order; junction bases with no gene match: 2. The CDR3 spans 15 residues. CDR1 is SGHTA, CDR2 FQGNSA, per germline. CDR3 sequence: CASSFWTGNTGELFF. CDR3 nucleotides: TGTGCCAGCAGCTTCTGGACAGGGAACACCGGGGAGCTGTTTTTT.

The chain couples TRBV2 to TRBJ2-3, with 7 bases aligning to TRBD2. V was clipped by 0 bases and J by 6 bases; unmatched bases: 9. This CDR3 region has 16 residues. Germline V gene sequence: CDR1 SNHLY, CDR2 FYNNEI. The CDR3 nucleotides read TGTGCCAGCAGTGAAGCGGTGGGAGGGCCCTCGGATACGCAGTATTTT. Its translation is CASSEAVGGPSDTQYF.

As DNA, the CDR3 is TGTGCCAGCAGTCACGACACTGAATACGAGCAGTACTTC. Amino acids: CASSHDTEYEQYF. The V call is TRBV28, the J call TRBJ2-7; D call uncertain. The germline CDR1 and CDR2 sequences are MDHEN and SYDVKM. The V gene lost 5 bases and the J gene lost 4 bases, with 12 bases spanning the gap. This CDR3 is built from 13 residues.

The J gene is TRBJ2-1, the V gene TRBV3-1 (or the pseudogene TRBV3-2); a weak D match, TRBD1 (5 bases). This CDR3 region has 15 residues. V lost 3 bases to trimming and J lost 5 bases, with 14 bases between them. CDR1 is LGHDT, CDR2 YNNKEL, per germline (reference sequence). The CDR3 nucleotides are TGTGCCAGCAGCCAGGTCTTATGGGGCAACAATGAGCAGTTCTTC. Protein product: CASSQVLWGNNEQFF.

This sequence joins TRBV7-3 and TRBJ2-5; 13 nucleotides match TRBD2. The J segment lost 5 bases and the V segment lost 0 bases, leaving 0 bases of the junction unmatched. This CDR3 region has 15 residues. In germline, CDR1 is SGHTA, CDR2 FQGTGA. CDR3 in amino acids: CASSLTTSGGETQYF. CDR3 sequence (DNA): TGTGCCAGCAGCTTAACGACTAGCGGGGGGGAGACCCAGTACTTC.

In its sample, this clone was seen once. This rearrangement joins TRBV3-1 (or the pseudogene TRBV3-2) to TRBJ1-1, with a possible D match to TRBD1 (5 bases). The CDR3 sequence is 13 residues long. V was cut by 1 base and J by 6 bases, with 9 bases left in between. CDR1 and CDR2 from the germline V gene are LGHDT and YNNKEL (reference sequence). The CDR3 region is CASSQGGSPEAFF. The CDR3 DNA reads TGTGCCAGCAGCCAAGGGGGCTCCCCTGAAGCTTTCTTT.

The chain recombines TRBV13 with TRBJ2-3; D remains unclear. Germline loops: CDR1 PRHDT, CDR2 FYEKMQ (reference sequence). The V gene lost 3 bases and the J gene lost 3 bases, with 13 bases spanning the gap. The CDR3 runs to 15 residues. CDR3 in DNA: TGTGCCAGCAGCTTGCGGACCGGTGAAACAGATACGCAGTATTTT. Protein: CASSLRTGETDTQYF. The full variable domain, its missing parts supplied by reference TRBV13 and TRBJ2-3, is AAGVIQSPRHLIKEKRETATLKCYPIPRHDTVYWYQQGPGQDPQFLISFYEKMQSDKGSIPDRFSAQQFSDYHSELNMSSLELGDSALYFCASSLRTGETDTQYFGPGTRLTVL.

This clone was counted a single time. The CDR3 region is CASSVFSSTDTQYF. In DNA form, the CDR3 reads TGTGCCAGCAGCGTTTTTTCTAGCACAGATACGCAGTATTTT. V usage is TRBV9 and J usage is TRBJ2-3; no clear D. Germline V CDR1 and CDR2: SGDLS, YYNGEE. V was pared by 2 bases and J by 0 bases, with 7 bases between. This CDR3 has 14 amino acids.